Presented here are 21 T cell receptor beta chains from one specimen sequenced in a study of Ad26.COV2.S vaccination and SARS-CoV-2 variants. Method: immunoSEQ multiplex PCR; TCRdb's copy keeps in-frame clones and lacks some. The sample records some 500,000 clones, approximately 92% being singletons. Documented treatment: some 19 received Ad26.COV2.S at low or high dose, single or two shots; several received placebo; per-sample allocation not given. Each sample was drawn 63 days after the first injection (of vaccine or placebo). This sample comprised peripheral blood, obtained in a trial of Ad26.COV2.S vaccine versus placebo. These receptors were taken from a person aged 18-65 years who received the Ad26.COV2.S COVID-19 vaccine or a placebo.

In regard to this clone: Distinct nucleotide sequences in the sample also encode this CDR3. The rearrangement uses TRBV5-1 and TRBJ2-1; D not certain. The V and J ends lost 0 bases and 0 bases respectively, with 7 bases between them. CDR1 and CDR2 (germline): SGHRS, YFSETQ. The CDR3 is 15 amino acids. CDR3 DNA: TGCGCCAGCAGCTTGGGCGTGAGCTCCTACAATGAGCAGTTCTTC. It translates to CASSLGVSSYNEQFF.

The chain couples TRBV9 to TRBJ1-2; perhaps TRBD1 as D (5 bases). The CDR3 is 16 residues long. CDR1 is SGDLS and CDR2 is YYNGEE in the germline V gene. Trimming pared 0 bases from V and 3 bases from J, leaving 15 bases between. The CDR3 DNA sequence: TGTGCCAGCAGCGTAGAAGGGACGGCATTCGACTATGGCTACACCTTC. This encodes CASSVEGTAFDYGYTF.

This clone was detected a few times. The chain has TRBV5-1 and TRBJ2-7, with D possibly matching TRBD2 (6 bases). The CDR3 sequence is 16 residues long. CDR1 is SGHRS and CDR2 is YFSETQ in the germline V gene. Between the trimmed V and J ends, which lost 4 bases and 1 base, there was a span of 18 bases. Here the CDR3 reads CASSLGGTFPSYEQYV. CDR3 bases: TGCGCCAGCAGCCTCGGGGGTACCTTTCCATCCTACGAGCAGTACGTC.

Only one count was recorded for this clone. The chain has TRBV7-3 and TRBJ2-1, with unresolved D. Trimming removed 1 base from V and 4 bases from J, with 11 bases in between. The CDR3 has 15 amino acids. The germline CDR1 and CDR2 sequences are SGHTA and FQGTGA. CDR3 nucleotides: TGTGCCAGCAGCTTAAACGCCGGATTTTACAATGAGCAGTTCTTC. Its translation: CASSLNAGFYNEQFF.

This chain joins TRBV6-1 and TRBJ1-4, with 7 bases that match TRBD1. There are 17 residues in the CDR3. After removal of 0 bases from V and 7 bases from J, the junction contained 11 bases not matched to a gene. The germline V gene has CDR1 MNHNS and CDR2 SASEGT. CDR3 nucleotides: TGTGCCAGCAGTGAAGCGCCGGTCGCGGGACAGAGTGAAAAACTGTTTTTT. It codes for CASSEAPVAGQSEKLFF.

For this clone: Compared with germline, one end of the junction differs, possibly owing to a read error. The J gene is TRBJ1-1, the V gene TRBV11-3, with unresolved D. The germline V gene encodes CDR1 SGHNT and CDR2 YENEEA. This CDR3 region has 13 residues. The CDR3 reads CASSLAGNSEAFF. CDR3 coding DNA: TGTGCCAGCAGCTTAGCGGGGAACAGTGAAGCTTTCTTT.

The chain combines TRBV28 with TRBJ1-1; unclear D gene. V shed 8 bases and J shed 0 bases, with 7 bases lying between them. Germline V gives CDR1 MDHEN, CDR2 SYDVKM. CDR3 length equals 12 residues. The CDR3 spells CASSVLNTEAFF. DNA of the CDR3: TGTGCCAGCTCGGTACTGAACACTGAAGCTTTCTTT.

The rearrangement joins TRBV11-2 to TRBJ2-3, with D perhaps being TRBD1 or TRBD2 (6 bases each). This CDR3 has 14 amino acids. The germline gives CDR1 SGHAT, CDR2 FQNNGV. Between the trimmed V and J ends, which lost 5 bases and 6 bases, there was a span of 15 bases. The CDR3 sequence: CASSAGQGRDTQYF. CDR3 sequence (DNA): TGTGCCAGCAGCGCGGGGCAGGGGAGGGATACGCAGTATTTT.

The V and J genes are TRBV7-6 and TRBJ2-6; D is unclear. The V gene lost 5 bases and the J gene lost 1 base, with 6 bases spanning the gap. CDR1 is SGHVS, CDR2 FNYEAQ, per germline. The length of the CDR3 is 14 residues. CDR3 protein: CASSPRSGANVLTF. Here the CDR3 DNA reads TGTGCCAGCAGCCCGCGGTCTGGGGCCAACGTCCTGACTTTC.

The rearrangement uses TRBV14 and TRBJ1-2; possibly TRBD1 for D (5 bases). CDR1 and CDR2 from the germline V gene are SGHDN and FVKESK. V was shortened by 11 bases and J by 5 bases, with 24 bases between the two germline ends. This CDR3 region has 15 residues. The CDR3, as DNA: TGTGCCTCGGGGGGAGCTGATTGGGGTATGTATGGCTACACCTTC. Translating it yields CASGGADWGMYGYTF.

The count of this clone is one. The J gene is TRBJ2-5, the V gene TRBV6-5, with D tentatively TRBD2 (5 bases). Germline V gene lookup returns CDR1 MNHEY and CDR2 SVGAGI. The CDR3 covers 14 residues. V lost 9 bases and J lost 2, with 16 bases in between. CDR3 nucleotide sequence: TGTGCCAGTGGCCCTTGGACTCAACAAGAGACCCAGTACTTC. Amino acids: CASGPWTQQETQYF.

This chain joins TRBV4-3 and TRBJ2-1, with a tentative D call TRBD1 (6 bases). Germline V gives CDR1 LGHNA, CDR2 YSLEER. The V end lost 4 bases, the J end lost 8 bases, and 21 bases lay between the germline ends. This CDR3 is 16 amino acids long. The CDR3 here is CASSPRPGTQKDEQFF. The CDR3 region has the DNA TGCGCCAGCAGCCCCAGACCCGGGACACAGAAAGATGAGCAGTTCTTC.

The chain joins TRBV11-2 to TRBJ1-6; D is ambiguous. Germline loops: CDR1 SGHAT, CDR2 FQNNGV. The V gene lost 1 base and the J gene lost 2 bases, with 12 bases spanning the gap. This CDR3 comprises 17 residues. CDR3 DNA sequence: TGTGCCAGCAGCTTAGGCATCCGGGGTCCCTATAATTCACCCCTCCACTTT. This translates into CASSLGIRGPYNSPLHF.

V gene TRBV18 combines with J gene TRBJ1-1; D unresolved. V was clipped by 5 bases and J by 0 bases, with 7 bases between them. This CDR3 has 13 amino acids. In germline, CDR1 is KGHSH, CDR2 LQKENI. CDR3 nucleotide sequence: TGTGCCAGCTCATCGCAAATGAACACTGAAGCTTTCTTT. It specifies CASSSQMNTEAFF.

J is TRBJ1-1 and V is TRBV6-2 or TRBV6-3, with D possibly TRBD1 on 5 matching bases. Germline V gene sequence: CDR1 MNHEY, CDR2 SVGEGT. With 5 bases removed from V and 7 bases from J, the gap between germline ends came to 20 bases. This CDR3 is built from 15 residues. The CDR3 DNA reads as TGTGCCAGCAGTCCAATGGGACGTATGTGGGATGAAGCTTTCTTT. Its protein product is CASSPMGRMWDEAFF.

This chain links TRBV24-1 with TRBJ2-3; TRBD2 agrees at 7 bases. In germline, CDR1 is KGHDR, CDR2 SFDVKD. CDR3 length: 17 amino acids. J lost 0 bases, V lost 2 bases, and 7 bases had no gene match. CDR3 in amino acids: CATSDSGLVSSTDTQYF. The CDR3 bases are TGTGCCACCAGTGATTCAGGACTAGTCTCTAGCACAGATACGCAGTATTTT.

The V and J genes are TRBV10-3 and TRBJ1-1, with D possibly matching TRBD1 (6 bases). Germline V CDR1 and CDR2: ENHRY, SYGVKD. Trimming pared 3 bases from V and 8 bases from J, leaving 13 bases between. The CDR3 sequence is 13 residues long. The CDR3 bases are TGTGCCATCAGTGACTGGGGCGGGACAGAAGCTTTCTTT. Protein: CAISDWGGTEAFF.

V usage is TRBV9 and J usage is TRBJ1-1; D remains unclear. CDR1 SGDLS and CDR2 YYNGEE come from the germline V gene. CDR3 size: 13 residues. With 1 base removed from V and 0 bases from J, the gap between germline ends came to 4 bases. The chain's CDR3 is CASSVWVNTEAFF. The CDR3, as DNA: TGTGCCAGCAGCGTATGGGTGAACACTGAAGCTTTCTTT.

The rearrangement links TRBV18 to TRBJ1-1; D perhaps matches TRBD1 (5 bases). Germline V gene lookup returns CDR1 KGHSH and CDR2 LQKENI. This CDR3 has 15 amino acids. Between the trimmed V and J ends, which lost 6 bases and 6 bases, there was a span of 20 bases. The CDR3 coding sequence is TGTGCCAGCTCTCCAAAGGTTCGGGGCGCGGCTGAAGCTTTCTTT. Its protein is CASSPKVRGAAEAFF.

The rearrangement links TRBV27 to TRBJ2-2; no reliable D call. Trimming pared 7 bases from V and 6 bases from J, leaving 12 bases between. The V gene's germline CDR1 is MNHEY and CDR2 SMNVEV (reference sequence). This CDR3 contains 13 residues. The CDR3 nucleotides are TGTGCCAGCAAGAAAACGGCGGCCGGGGAGCTGTTTTTT. It encodes CASKKTAAGELFF.

The V gene is TRBV4-2, the J gene TRBJ2-3; 13 positions match TRBD2. The V gene's germline CDR1 is LGHNA and CDR2 YNFKEQ. Germline trimming cut 0 bases from V and 3 bases from J; bases unmatched to any gene: 9. The CDR3 spans 19 residues. CDR3 protein: CASSQDLSGLAGLTDTQYF. The CDR3 DNA reads TGTGCCAGCAGCCAAGATCTTTCGGGACTAGCGGGGTTAACAGATACGCAGTATTTT.